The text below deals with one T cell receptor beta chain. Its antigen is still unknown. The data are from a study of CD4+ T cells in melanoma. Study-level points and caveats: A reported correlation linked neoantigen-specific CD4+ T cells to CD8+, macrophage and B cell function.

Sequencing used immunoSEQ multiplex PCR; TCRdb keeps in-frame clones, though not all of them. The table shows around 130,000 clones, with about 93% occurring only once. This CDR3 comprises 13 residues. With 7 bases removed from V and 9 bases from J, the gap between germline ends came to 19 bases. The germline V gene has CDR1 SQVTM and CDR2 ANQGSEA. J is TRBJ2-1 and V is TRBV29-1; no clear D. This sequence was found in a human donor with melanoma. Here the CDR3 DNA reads TGCAGCGCCCAAAGGGCTAGACTGGCTGAGCAGTTCTTC. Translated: CSAQRARLAEQFF.